The present T cell receptor (beta chain) was sequenced within a study of OX40 agonist ivuxolimab in advanced cancers. The CDR3 contains 16 residues. V shed 2 bases and J shed 0 bases, with 11 bases lying between them. The germline V gene encodes CDR1 MNHNS and CDR2 SASEGT. Method: immunoSEQ multiplex PCR; TCRdb's copy keeps in-frame clones and lacks some. The data show tens of thousands of clones, with roughly four fifths seen just once and around 1.9% held by the top ten. Sequenced material: CD4+ or CD8+ T cells sorted from blood, taken in a trial of the OX40 agonist ivuxolimab. The clonotype originates from an adult with an advanced solid tumor such as melanoma, head and neck, liver or kidney cancer. The chain is built from TRBV6-1 and TRBJ1-3; maybe TRBD1 (5 bases). The CDR3 loop is CASSERRASSGNTIYF. In nucleotides, the CDR3 is TGTGCCAGCAGTGAACGCAGGGCCAGCTCTGGAAACACCATATATTTT.